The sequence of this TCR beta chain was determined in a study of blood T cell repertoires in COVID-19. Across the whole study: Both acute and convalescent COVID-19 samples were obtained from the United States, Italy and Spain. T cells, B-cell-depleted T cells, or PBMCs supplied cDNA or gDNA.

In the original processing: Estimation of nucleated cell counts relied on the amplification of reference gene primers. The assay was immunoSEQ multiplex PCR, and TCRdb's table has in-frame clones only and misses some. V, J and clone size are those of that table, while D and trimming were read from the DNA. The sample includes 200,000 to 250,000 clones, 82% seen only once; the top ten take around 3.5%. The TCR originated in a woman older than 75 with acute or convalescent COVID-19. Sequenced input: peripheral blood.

This CDR3 reads CASRSDRGQVYGYTF. In DNA form, the CDR3 reads TGTGCCAGTAGAAGCGACCGGGGACAAGTCTATGGCTACACCTTC. V gene TRBV19 combines with J gene TRBJ1-2; D may be TRBD1 (6 bases). The CDR3 sequence is 15 residues long. Germline V gene lookup returns CDR1 LNHDA and CDR2 SQIVND (reference sequence). The germline V and J ends were trimmed by 6 bases and 4 bases, with 18 bases remaining between them. Variable domain in full (rest from reference TRBV19 and TRBJ1-2): DGGITQSPKYLFRKEGQNVTLSCEQNLNHDAMYWYRQDPGQGLRLIYYSQIVNDFQKGDIAEGYSVSREKKESFPLTVTSAQKNPTAFYLCASRSDRGQVYGYTFGSGTRLTVV.